This T cell receptor beta chain derives from a study of response to subunit inactivated influenza vaccine. There are many counts of this clonotype. Antigen specificity is unknown. Germline V gene lookup returns CDR1 SGHTA and CDR2 FQGNSA. This CDR3 region has 15 residues. J was trimmed by 4 bases and V by 5 bases; bases with no gene match: 5. General study points: New T cells are recruited in small numbers by each seasonal influenza vaccination, according to the authors' suggestion.

Via MiXCR, TCRdb re-called the RT-PCR reads, giving one row per CDR3 protein. The sample has hundreds of thousands of distinct CDR3 sequences, about 15% seen once; the top ten hold 5.5% to 8%. V gene TRBV7-2 combines with J gene TRBJ2-2; TRBD2 agrees at 9 bases. The input for sequencing was PBMCs from blood, taken around 15 days before vaccination. The TCR comes from a middle-aged man who received an inactivated influenza vaccine. This CDR3 is CASSNLAGFTGELFF. The CDR3 DNA is TGTGCCAGCAGCAACCTAGCGGGGTTCACCGGGGAGCTGTTTTTT.